This is a list of T cell receptor beta chains from one sample in a study of blood T cell repertoires in COVID-19. Profiling relied on immunoSEQ multiplex PCR, and the TCRdb table lists in-frame clones only, not all of them. This table has about 160,000 clones, roughly 73% appearing once. The sequenced sample consisted of peripheral blood. These receptors were obtained from a man between 65 and 85 years old with acute or convalescent COVID-19. CDR3s include the opening cysteine and the closing phenylalanine or tryptophan. A D gene is named only where the DNA matches it firmly. Clone size is not always given. Where it is, it says once, few, many or a class for expanded clones.

>TRBJ2-1|TRBV24-1|.|TRBD2
TGTGCCACCAGTGATTTGGGGACTAGCGGGAGGCCCTCCTACAATGAGCAGTTCTTC
CATSDLGTSGRPSYNEQFF
>TRBJ1-1|TRBV7-9|few|.
TGTGCCTCGCGGTTCGGGGGAGAAGCTTTCTTT
CASRFGGEAFF
>TRBJ2-7|TRBV7-2|.|TRBD2
TGTGCCAGCAGCTTAGGGTCGACTAGCGGACGCACCCTTTCCTACGAGCAGTACTTC
CASSLGSTSGRTLSYEQYF
>TRBJ2-2|TRBV14|.|TRBD1
TGTGCCAGCAGCCAAGAACTGCCCGGGACAGGGGGCACCGGGGAGCTGTTTTTT
CASSQELPGTGGTGELFF
>TRBJ2-5|TRBV30|.|TRBD2
TGTGCCTGGAGTGGGACTAGCGGGAGCCCCCAAGAGACCCAGTACTTC
CAWSGTSGSPQETQYF
>TRBJ2-7|TRBV19|.|.
TGTGCCAGTACCGCCGTCGGTCTGAGCTCCTACGAGCAGTACTTC
CASTAVGLSSYEQYF
>TRBJ1-2|TRBV2|.|.
TGTGCCAGCAGTGCCCGACAGACCTCGGCGGTGACTTATGGCTACACCTTC
CASSARQTSAVTYGYTF
>TRBJ2-2|TRBV24-1|.|TRBD2
TGTGCCACCAGTGATCCACGACTGGCGGGAGGGGGTAACACCGGGGAGCTGTTTTTT
CATSDPRLAGGGNTGELFF
>TRBJ2-7|TRBV15|once|.
TGTGCCACCAGCCGGCCAGGCTACGAGCAGTACTTC
CATSRPGYEQYF
>TRBJ1-1|TRBV5-1|.|.
TGCGCCAGCAGCTTGGGGGGCTCCAAGAACACTGAAGCTTTCTTT
CASSLGGSKNTEAFF
>TRBJ2-3|TRBV19|.|.
TGTGCCAGTAGTACTCAGACTGGGGCGGATACGCAGTATTTT
CASSTQTGADTQYF
>TRBJ2-3|TRBV18|.|.
TGTGCCAGCTCTACAGGGGGGGCCACAGATACGCAGTATTTT
CASSTGGATDTQYF
>TRBJ1-2|TRBV6-5|.|TRBD1
TGTGCCAGCATTGGACAGGGGTTGGGCTATGGCTACACCTTC
CASIGQGLGYGYTF
>TRBJ2-2|TRBV2|.|.
TGTGCCAGCAGTGAAACGTCCCCCAGTGAGCTGTTTTTT
CASSETSPSELFF
>TRBJ1-5|TRBV19|few|TRBD1
TGTGCCAGTAGTACCCGGGACAGGGGTAGCAATCAGCCCCAGCATTTT
CASSTRDRGSNQPQHF
>TRBJ2-7|TRBV2|.|TRBD2
TGTGCCAGCAGTTACCCTAGCGGATCGGACGAGCAGTACTTC
CASSYPSGSDEQYF
>TRBJ2-7|TRBV19|.|TRBD1
TGTGCCAGTAGTATACGGTTTACAGGGGTGGGCTCCTACGAGCAGTACTTC
CASSIRFTGVGSYEQYF
>TRBJ2-5|TRBV7-8|.|.
TGTGCCAGCAGCTTAGTCTGGGGCGGCCAAGAGACCCAGTACTTC
CASSLVWGGQETQYF
>TRBJ2-3|TRBV10-3|.|TRBD2
TGTGCCATCAGTGAGACAGCGGGGGGCACAGATACGCAGTATTTT
CAISETAGGTDTQYF
>TRBJ1-4|TRBV2|.|TRBD1
TGTGCCAGCAACGGACAGGGAATAAGGGAAAAACTGTTTTTT
CASNGQGIREKLFF
>TRBJ2-3|TRBV4-1|.|TRBD2
TGCGCCAGCAGCTCCGGGGGGGGGACAGATACGCAGTATTTT
CASSSGGGTDTQYF
>TRBJ2-6|TRBV6-5|.|.
TGTGCCAGCAGTTTCGTGGGGACAGGGGCCAACGTCCTGACTTTC
CASSFVGTGANVLTF
>TRBJ2-2|TRBV10-1|.|.
TGCGCCAGCAGTGAGTTTAGGGGCACCGGGGAGCTGTTTTTT
CASSEFRGTGELFF
>TRBJ1-2|TRBV3-1/TRBV3-2|.|TRBD1
TGTGCCAGCAGCCAAACAGGGGACTATGGCTACACCTTC
CASSQTGDYGYTF
>TRBJ2-5|TRBV5-1|few|TRBD1
TGCGCCAGCAGTCGCGACAGGGGTCAGGGAGAGACCCAGTACTTC
CASSRDRGQGETQYF